This TCR beta chain was sequenced during a study of T cell responses to AZD1222 COVID-19 vaccine. Regarding the study as a whole: No repertoire was sampled before or during the peak T cell response, only after it.

Here immunoSEQ multiplex PCR was the method, and the copy in TCRdb shows in-frame clones only, minus some. The repertoire includes 60,000 to 85,000 clones, more than 75% of them detected once, and less than 20% sits in the top ten. Germline values: CDR1 SQVTM, CDR2 ANQGSEA. Trimming left V 4 bases short and J 2 bases short, with 17 bases between. This CDR3 is 15 amino acids long. A note on this clone: As yet, its antigen is unknown.

The clonotype was recovered from an adult who received the AZD1222 COVID-19 vaccine. This chain uses TRBV29-1 with TRBJ1-2, with D uncertain. Sequenced here: peripheral blood, sampled 28 days after the second AZD1222 dose. The CDR3 DNA is TGCAGCGTTGCAAAAATGGGCAGCTACAACTATGGCTACACCTTC. Protein sequence: CSVAKMGSYNYGYTF. Full variable domain (rest looked up from reference TRBV29-1 and TRBJ1-2): SAVISQKPSRDICQRGTSLTIQCQVDSQVTMMFWYRQQPGQSLTLIATANQGSEATYESGFVIDKFPISRPNLTFSTLTVSNMSPEDSSIYLCSVAKMGSYNYGYTFGSGTRLTVV.